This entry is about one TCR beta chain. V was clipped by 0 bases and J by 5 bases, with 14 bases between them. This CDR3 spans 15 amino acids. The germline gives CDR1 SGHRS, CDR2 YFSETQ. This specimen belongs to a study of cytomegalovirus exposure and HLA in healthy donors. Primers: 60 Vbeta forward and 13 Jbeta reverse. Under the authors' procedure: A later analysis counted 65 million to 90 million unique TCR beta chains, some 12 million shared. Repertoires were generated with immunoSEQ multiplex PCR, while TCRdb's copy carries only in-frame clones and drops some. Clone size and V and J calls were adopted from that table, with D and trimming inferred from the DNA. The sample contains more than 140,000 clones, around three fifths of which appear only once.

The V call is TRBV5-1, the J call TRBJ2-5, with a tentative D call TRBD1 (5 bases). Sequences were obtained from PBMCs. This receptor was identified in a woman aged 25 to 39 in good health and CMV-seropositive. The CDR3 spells CASSLASQGSETQYF. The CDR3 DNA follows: TGCGCCAGCAGCTTGGCCTCCCAGGGCTCGGAGACCCAGTACTTC. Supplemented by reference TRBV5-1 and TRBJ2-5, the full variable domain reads KAGVTQTPRYLIKTRGQQVTLSCSPISGHRSVSWYQQTPGQGLQFLFEYFSETQRNKGNFPGRFSGRQFSNSRSEMNVSTLELGDSALYLCASSLASQGSETQYFGPGTRLLVL.